The clone carrying this T cell receptor beta chain has only one observation. Its matching antigen is unknown. This entry comes from a study of cytomegalovirus exposure and HLA in healthy donors. As for the study in general: The Caucasian-associated ancestry cluster contained more than 75% of the roughly 400 genotyped donors. Overall study findings and caveats: Some TCR beta chains (roughly 160 of them) were listed as cytomegalovirus-associated. An assumption of roughly uniform sequencing depth across donors underlay the presence/absence analyses.

The PCR used 60 Vbeta and 13 Jbeta primers. Profiling relied on immunoSEQ multiplex PCR, and the TCRdb table lists in-frame clones only, not all of them. The table records about 200,000 clones, 82% of them present only once. The germline V gene encodes CDR1 MDHEN and CDR2 SYDVKM. Trimming cost V 8 bases and J 3 bases, with 8 bases left between them. The CDR3 is made up of 11 amino acids. The sequencing sample was made of PBMCs. The TCR comes from a woman in her fifties or sixties in good health and CMV-seropositive. The V gene is TRBV28, the J gene TRBJ2-7, with D possibly TRBD2 on 6 matching bases. CDR3 nucleotide sequence: TGTGCCAGCTCCGGGGGCTACGAGCAGTACTTC. As protein: CASSGGYEQYF.